A selection of T cell receptor beta chains follows, all from one sample in a study of shared clonotypes between healthy human individuals. This table comes from immunoSEQ multiplex PCR, and its TCRdb copy is limited to in-frame clones, with some not included. Here the sample spans roughly 1,600,000 clones, roughly 98.5% being singletons. Sequencing was done on a sample of naive CD4+ T cells sorted from blood. These receptors were collected from a man in his thirties or forties in good health. CDR3s include the opening cysteine and the closing phenylalanine or tryptophan. Fields, in order: clone size, D gene, J gene, V gene, CDR3 DNA, CDR3 protein. A D gene is named only where the DNA matches it firmly. Clone size, where shown, is once, few, many, or a class for clones that have expanded.

clone size: -
D gene: TRBD2
J gene: TRBJ2-3
V gene: TRBV13
CDR3 DNA: TGTGCCAGCAGCCCCGGCCAAAGGGGTAGCGGGCATTCAGATACGCAGTATTTT
CDR3 protein: CASSPGQRGSGHSDTQYF

clone size: -
D gene: -
J gene: TRBJ2-1
V gene: TRBV5-4
CDR3 DNA: TGTGCCAGCAGCTCTGGACAGTCCTACAATGAGCAGTTCTTC
CDR3 protein: CASSSGQSYNEQFF

clone size: -
D gene: -
J gene: TRBJ2-5
V gene: TRBV2
CDR3 DNA: TGTGCCAGCAGTACAGAGCAAGAGACCCAGTACTTC
CDR3 protein: CASSTEQETQYF

clone size: -
D gene: TRBD2
J gene: TRBJ2-1
V gene: TRBV7-9
CDR3 DNA: TGTGCCAGCAGCTATACGGGAGGGAGGGATGAGCAGTTCTTC
CDR3 protein: CASSYTGGRDEQFF

clone size: -
D gene: -
J gene: TRBJ1-5
V gene: TRBV9
CDR3 DNA: TGTGCCAGCAGCCCACCCGGGCCCAGGGATCAGCCCCAGCATTTT
CDR3 protein: CASSPPGPRDQPQHF

clone size: -
D gene: -
J gene: TRBJ2-1
V gene: TRBV5-1
CDR3 DNA: TGCGCCAGCAGCTTGCGCGGGACCCCGGCAAATGAGCAGTTCTTC
CDR3 protein: CASSLRGTPANEQFF

clone size: once
D gene: TRBD1
J gene: TRBJ1-2
V gene: TRBV19
CDR3 DNA: TGTGCCAGTAGTCCGCAGACAGGGGCAGGTGGCTACACCTTC
CDR3 protein: CASSPQTGAGGYTF

clone size: -
D gene: TRBD2
J gene: TRBJ2-1
V gene: TRBV7-2
CDR3 DNA: TGTGCCAGCAGCTTAGCTCATAATAACGTGGCGGGAGGGCCCTCCTACAATGAGCAGTTCTTC
CDR3 protein: CASSLAHNNVAGGPSYNEQFF

clone size: once
D gene: -
J gene: TRBJ1-4
V gene: TRBV5-1
CDR3 DNA: TGCGCCAGCAGCTTCTCAGGGGCCACTAATGAAAAACTGTTTTTT
CDR3 protein: CASSFSGATNEKLFF

clone size: -
D gene: -
J gene: TRBJ2-1
V gene: TRBV18
CDR3 DNA: TGTGCCAGCTCACCACTCCGGGACTACAATGAGCAGTTCTTC
CDR3 protein: CASSPLRDYNEQFF

clone size: once
D gene: TRBD1
J gene: TRBJ2-7
V gene: TRBV28
CDR3 DNA: TGTGCCAGCAGTCTACACCTTGGGACAGGGGGTAGTACCTACGAGCAGTACTTC
CDR3 protein: CASSLHLGTGGSTYEQYF

clone size: -
D gene: -
J gene: TRBJ2-7
V gene: TRBV19
CDR3 DNA: TGTGCCAGTAGTCAAATTGGAACGGCAAGCTACGAGCAGTACTTC
CDR3 protein: CASSQIGTASYEQYF

clone size: -
D gene: -
J gene: TRBJ2-2
V gene: TRBV6-1
CDR3 DNA: TGTGCCAGCCCCAAAAGGTTGGGGGCCGGGGAGCTGTTTTTT
CDR3 protein: CASPKRLGAGELFF

clone size: once
D gene: -
J gene: TRBJ2-3
V gene: TRBV28
CDR3 DNA: TGTGCCAGCAGTTTTCCGGGGCCCACAGATACGCAGTATTTT
CDR3 protein: CASSFPGPTDTQYF

clone size: -
D gene: -
J gene: TRBJ1-5
V gene: TRBV5-4
CDR3 DNA: TGTGCCAGCAGCCAAGGACCCAATCAGCCCCAGCATTTT
CDR3 protein: CASSQGPNQPQHF

clone size: -
D gene: TRBD2
J gene: TRBJ2-3
V gene: TRBV7-3
CDR3 DNA: TGTGCCAGCAGCCTGGGTAGCGGGAGCCGAACAGATACGCAGTATTTT
CDR3 protein: CASSLGSGSRTDTQYF

clone size: once
D gene: TRBD2
J gene: TRBJ2-1
V gene: TRBV5-1
CDR3 DNA: TGCGCCAGCAGCTACGGACTAGCCGATGACAATGAGCAGTTCTTC
CDR3 protein: CASSYGLADDNEQFF

clone size: -
D gene: -
J gene: TRBJ2-7
V gene: TRBV28
CDR3 DNA: TGTGCCAGCAGGTCGGGACCCCCAGCCTCCTACGAGCAGTACTTC
CDR3 protein: CASRSGPPASYEQYF

clone size: -
D gene: -
J gene: TRBJ1-5
V gene: TRBV28
CDR3 DNA: TGTGCCAGCATCATACGGGACGGCAGCAATCAGCCCCAGCATTTT
CDR3 protein: CASIIRDGSNQPQHF

clone size: -
D gene: -
J gene: TRBJ1-1
V gene: TRBV9
CDR3 DNA: TGTGCCAGCAGCGTAGAGGGGTGGGGTGACACTGAAGCTTTCTTT
CDR3 protein: CASSVEGWGDTEAFF

clone size: -
D gene: TRBD1
J gene: TRBJ1-1
V gene: TRBV5-4
CDR3 DNA: TGTGCCAGCAGCGCGATGGGACAGGGATATACTGAAGCTTTCTTT
CDR3 protein: CASSAMGQGYTEAFF

clone size: few
D gene: -
J gene: TRBJ1-5
V gene: TRBV10-1
CDR3 DNA: TGCGCCAGCAGTGAGACGAGCAATCAGCCCCAGCATTTT
CDR3 protein: CASSETSNQPQHF

clone size: -
D gene: -
J gene: TRBJ2-5
V gene: TRBV18
CDR3 DNA: TGTGCCAGCTCACCGCCGGGAAAAAGAGAGACCCAGTACTTC
CDR3 protein: CASSPPGKRETQYF

clone size: -
D gene: -
J gene: TRBJ1-2
V gene: TRBV28
CDR3 DNA: TGTGCCAGCAGCTCAGGAGAGAACTATGGCTACACCTTC
CDR3 protein: CASSSGENYGYTF

clone size: -
D gene: TRBD1
J gene: TRBJ1-1
V gene: TRBV6-5
CDR3 DNA: TGTGCCAGCAGTTCGTTGGCAGGGGGATCGAACACTGAAGCTTTCTTT
CDR3 protein: CASSSLAGGSNTEAFF

clone size: -
D gene: -
J gene: TRBJ1-1
V gene: TRBV18
CDR3 DNA: TGTGCCAGCTCACCAGATCCAGGAACTGAAGCTTTCTTT
CDR3 protein: CASSPDPGTEAFF

clone size: -
D gene: TRBD1
J gene: TRBJ2-3
V gene: TRBV5-1
CDR3 DNA: TGCGCCAGCAGCTCTCAGGGGGCGTTTGATACGCAGTATTTT
CDR3 protein: CASSSQGAFDTQYF

clone size: -
D gene: TRBD2
J gene: TRBJ2-5
V gene: TRBV7-2
CDR3 DNA: TGTGCCAGCAGCGCCCTTGGTGCGGGAGGGCCGGAGACCCAGTACTTC
CDR3 protein: CASSALGAGGPETQYF

clone size: -
D gene: -
J gene: TRBJ2-7
V gene: TRBV28
CDR3 DNA: TGTGCCAGCAGTCCGGAGGGGGGGTCCTACGAGCAGTACTTC
CDR3 protein: CASSPEGGSYEQYF

clone size: -
D gene: -
J gene: TRBJ1-1
V gene: TRBV5-6
CDR3 DNA: TGTGCCAGCAGCAATCTGAACTTTGGGTACACTGAAGCTTTCTTT
CDR3 protein: CASSNLNFGYTEAFF

clone size: -
D gene: TRBD2
J gene: TRBJ2-1
V gene: TRBV7-9
CDR3 DNA: TGTGCCGGGCTAAGGGGCGGGAGGGACTATGAGCAGTTCTTC
CDR3 protein: CAGLRGGRDYEQFF

clone size: -
D gene: -
J gene: TRBJ2-1
V gene: TRBV4-3
CDR3 DNA: TGCGCCAGCAGCGGAAACAGTGTTTCCTACAATGAGCAGTTCTTC
CDR3 protein: CASSGNSVSYNEQFF

clone size: -
D gene: -
J gene: TRBJ1-1
V gene: TRBV29-1
CDR3 DNA: TGCAGCGCTAAGCCGACAGGTCTAATGTACACTGAAGCTTTCTTT
CDR3 protein: CSAKPTGLMYTEAFF

clone size: -
D gene: -
J gene: TRBJ2-1
V gene: TRBV7-8
CDR3 DNA: TGTGCCAGCAGAACGGACCGCCGATCTTCCAATGAGCAGTTCTTC
CDR3 protein: CASRTDRRSSNEQFF

clone size: -
D gene: TRBD2
J gene: TRBJ2-1
V gene: TRBV5-1
CDR3 DNA: TGCGCCAGCAGCTTAGGACTAGCGGGAGCATCCTACAATGAGCAGTTCTTC
CDR3 protein: CASSLGLAGASYNEQFF

clone size: -
D gene: TRBD2
J gene: TRBJ2-2
V gene: TRBV9
CDR3 DNA: TGTGCCAGCAGCGTAGATGCGGGAGGCACCGGGGAGCTGTTTTTT
CDR3 protein: CASSVDAGGTGELFF

clone size: -
D gene: -
J gene: TRBJ2-7
V gene: TRBV27
CDR3 DNA: TGTGCCAGCAGTTTATATAAAGTAGCGGACTCCTACGAGCAGTACTTC
CDR3 protein: CASSLYKVADSYEQYF

clone size: -
D gene: -
J gene: TRBJ1-2
V gene: TRBV27
CDR3 DNA: TGTGCCAGCAGGGCGGGACAAGGATATGGCTACACCTTC
CDR3 protein: CASRAGQGYGYTF

clone size: once
D gene: -
J gene: TRBJ2-2
V gene: TRBV5-4
CDR3 DNA: TGTGCCAGTAGCGCCCGGAACACCGGGGAGCTGTTTTTT
CDR3 protein: CASSARNTGELFF

clone size: -
D gene: TRBD2
J gene: TRBJ2-2
V gene: TRBV10-3
CDR3 DNA: TGTGCCATCAGCCCTCATAGCGGGCGGAACACCGGGGAGCTGTTTTTT
CDR3 protein: CAISPHSGRNTGELFF

clone size: -
D gene: -
J gene: TRBJ1-5
V gene: TRBV6-1
CDR3 DNA: TGTGCCAGCAGTGGCTCGGATGGGCGCAGTCAGCCCCAGCATTTT
CDR3 protein: CASSGSDGRSQPQHF

clone size: -
D gene: -
J gene: TRBJ2-5
V gene: TRBV7-9
CDR3 DNA: TGTGCCAGCAGCTTAAGGGACTGGCAAGAGACCCAGTACTTC
CDR3 protein: CASSLRDWQETQYF

clone size: -
D gene: TRBD2
J gene: TRBJ2-7
V gene: TRBV11-2
CDR3 DNA: TGTGCCAGCAGCCGCGCATTAGCGGGAGGTAACTCCTACGAGCAGTACTTC
CDR3 protein: CASSRALAGGNSYEQYF

clone size: -
D gene: -
J gene: TRBJ2-1
V gene: TRBV28
CDR3 DNA: TGTGCCAGCAGTTTTCAGGAGGGACGGGATGAGCAGTTCTTC
CDR3 protein: CASSFQEGRDEQFF

clone size: -
D gene: -
J gene: TRBJ1-4
V gene: TRBV6-5
CDR3 DNA: TGTGCCAGCGGTTGGATTGGGGGGCAGGGAAAACTGTTTTTT
CDR3 protein: CASGWIGGQGKLFF

clone size: -
D gene: TRBD2
J gene: TRBJ2-1
V gene: TRBV27
CDR3 DNA: TGTGCCAGCAGTTTAAAAGGGACTAGTCACAATGAGCAGTTCTTC
CDR3 protein: CASSLKGTSHNEQFF

clone size: -
D gene: -
J gene: TRBJ2-2
V gene: TRBV4-1
CDR3 DNA: TGCGCCAGCAGCCATGGGCGGGCCGGGGAGCTGTTTTTT
CDR3 protein: CASSHGRAGELFF

clone size: -
D gene: TRBD2
J gene: TRBJ2-5
V gene: TRBV7-8
CDR3 DNA: TGTGCCAGCAGCTCCGGGATTAGCGGGAGGACCCAGTACTTC
CDR3 protein: CASSSGISGRTQYF

clone size: -
D gene: -
J gene: TRBJ2-2
V gene: TRBV28
CDR3 DNA: TGTGCCAGCAGCTCAATAGCGACCACACGCGGCACCGGGGAGCTGTTTTTT
CDR3 protein: CASSSIATTRGTGELFF

clone size: -
D gene: -
J gene: TRBJ2-1
V gene: TRBV2
CDR3 DNA: TGTGCCAGCACTCTAGGGGGGAGCTCCTACAATGAGCAGTTCTTC
CDR3 protein: CASTLGGSSYNEQFF

clone size: -
D gene: TRBD1
J gene: TRBJ1-5
V gene: TRBV7-9
CDR3 DNA: TGTGCCAGCAGCTCGACAGGGGTGGATCAGCCCCAGCATTTT
CDR3 protein: CASSSTGVDQPQHF

clone size: -
D gene: TRBD2
J gene: TRBJ2-1
V gene: TRBV11-1
CDR3 DNA: TGTGCCAGCAGCTTTCGGGCGGGAGGCTCCCACAATGAGCAGTTCTTC
CDR3 protein: CASSFRAGGSHNEQFF

clone size: -
D gene: -
J gene: TRBJ1-5
V gene: TRBV5-5
CDR3 DNA: TGTGCCAGCAGCTTACCAGGGTCGCATCAGCCCCAGCATTTT
CDR3 protein: CASSLPGSHQPQHF

clone size: -
D gene: TRBD2
J gene: TRBJ2-1
V gene: TRBV18
CDR3 DNA: TGTGCCAGCTCTCAGATAGCGGGAGGGATTTCTTATGAGCAGTTCTTC
CDR3 protein: CASSQIAGGISYEQFF

clone size: once
D gene: TRBD1
J gene: TRBJ1-2
V gene: TRBV27
CDR3 DNA: TGTGCCAGCAGTCTCTCCACCGGGACAGGGGTCGGTGGCTACACCTTC
CDR3 protein: CASSLSTGTGVGGYTF